The T cell receptor (beta chain) under discussion was sequenced for a study of T cells after yellow fever vaccination. Overall study results and limits: In FACS-sorted repertoires, abundant clonotypes from the bulk population could appear as contaminants. Detected again after the booster were most primary-vaccination clones, at about 96% CD4 and 70% to 90% CD8.

With respect to this clonotype: The antigen is not known.

V gave up 6 bases and J gave up 3 bases; unmatched junction bases: 7. The CDR3 runs 15 residues. Germline lookup yields CDR1 DFQATT and CDR2 SNEGSKA (reference sequence). Synthesis of TCR cDNA relied on 5'RACE template switching, which attached a universal primer site and UMIs. TCRdb reanalysed the 5' RACE reads using MiXCR and keeps one entry per CDR3 protein. Seen here are 200,000 to 300,000 distinct CDR3 sequences, roughly 7.2% observed once, and the top ten hold approximately 0.84%. The chain combines TRBV20-1 with TRBJ2-3, with 12 bases lining up with TRBD2. This receptor was obtained from a man aged 25 to 40 who received the YFV17D yellow fever vaccine. The sample consisted of CD4+ T cells sorted from PBMCs, taken 15 days after the yellow fever booster vaccination. CDR3 sequence: CSARLAGAQTDTQYF. DNA for the CDR3: TGCAGTGCAAGACTAGCGGGAGCTCAGACAGATACGCAGTATTTT.